A selection of T cell receptor beta chains follows, all from one sample in a study of PD-1 blockade in mismatch repair-deficient tumors. Here immunoSEQ multiplex PCR was the method, and the copy in TCRdb shows in-frame clones only, minus some. The sample contains tens of thousands of clones, around 84% of which appear only once. The sample consisted of PBMCs, taken before pembrolizumab treatment. The receptors here all came from an adult with mismatch repair-deficient cancer. Both conserved end residues are part of each CDR3. D genes are given only for firm matches. Rows give clone size only sometimes, using once, few, many, or a class for an expanded clone.

J gene	V gene	clone size	D gene	CDR3 DNA	CDR3 protein
TRBJ2-1	TRBV7-3	.	.	TGTGCCAGCAGCTTATATCAGGGGTCGAGCAATGAGCAGTTCTTC	CASSLYQGSSNEQFF
TRBJ2-7	TRBV5-1	once	TRBD1	TGCGCCAGCAGCAGGGACAGGACCTACGAGCAGTACTTC	CASSRDRTYEQYF
TRBJ1-1	TRBV14	once	.	TGTGCCAGCAGCCAATTGAGAGGAGGGACTGAAGCTTTCTTT	CASSQLRGGTEAFF
TRBJ1-1	TRBV18	.	.	TGTGCCAGCTCACCTAGACAAGGGGTCACTGAAGCTTTCTTT	CASSPRQGVTEAFF
TRBJ1-1	TRBV5-1	.	TRBD1	TGCGCCAGCAGCCCGACAGGGGGTATAAACACTGAAGCTTTCTTT	CASSPTGGINTEAFF
TRBJ1-1	TRBV28	.	.	TGTGCCAGCCTTCTTGGGGGGTCGAACACTGAAGCTTTCTTT	CASLLGGSNTEAFF
TRBJ2-7	TRBV2	.	.	TGTGCCAGCATTTCTAACTTAGGTCGGGACGAGCAGTACTTC	CASISNLGRDEQYF
TRBJ2-1	TRBV5-4	.	TRBD2	TGTGCCAGCAGCCGGGGACTAGCGGGAGGTTCTTACAATGAGCAGTTCTTC	CASSRGLAGGSYNEQFF
TRBJ2-1	TRBV9	.	TRBD2	TGTGCCAGCAGCGTAGGCGGGAGTTTCTACAATGAGCAGTTCTTC	CASSVGGSFYNEQFF
TRBJ2-1	TRBV28	.	TRBD2	TGTGCCAGCAGCGGCTGGCGGGAGGCGAGCTACAATGAGCAGTTCTTC	CASSGWREASYNEQFF
TRBJ1-2	TRBV28	once	.	TGTGCCAGCAGTTTGGAGGGTATCTATGGCTACACCTTC	CASSLEGIYGYTF
TRBJ2-1	TRBV7-9	.	TRBD2	TGTGCCAGCACCTCCCCCAGCGGGAGGGCATTGGAGCAGTTCTTC	CASTSPSGRALEQFF
TRBJ2-7	TRBV5-6	.	.	TGTGCCAGCAGCTTGCTAACAGGAGGGGACTTCTACGAGCAGTACTTC	CASSLLTGGDFYEQYF
TRBJ1-2	TRBV19	.	.	TGTGCCAGTAGTATATCGATGACAGAGAACTATGGCTACACCTTC	CASSISMTENYGYTF
TRBJ2-7	TRBV19	few	TRBD2	TGTGCCAGTAGTATGGGCGGGAGATCACTCGAGCAGTACTTC	CASSMGGRSLEQYF
TRBJ2-7	TRBV27	.	TRBD2	TGTGCCAGCAGTTTATCGTCCCTTGTAGCGGGAGGGTCCTACGAGCAGTACTTC	CASSLSSLVAGGSYEQYF
TRBJ2-2	TRBV28	once	TRBD1	TGTGCCAGCAGTTCGGCCGGGACAGGGGGGACCGGGGAGCTGTTTTTT	CASSSAGTGGTGELFF
TRBJ2-1	TRBV7-2	.	.	TGTGCCAGTACCCCTATCCACGATGAGCAGTTCTTC	CASTPIHDEQFF